This T cell receptor (beta chain) was obtained from a study of identical twins. TCRdb analysed the 5' RACE reads with MiXCR anew, one entry per CDR3 protein. This table holds hundreds of thousands of distinct CDR3 sequences, around 6.1% found once. Study-wide findings and caveats: Modelling underestimated the level of out-of-frame TCR alpha sharing observed in monozygotic twins. Excess sharing by twins proved weaker in beta out-of-frame sequences. A partial confounding effect on zero-insertion analyses could come from invariant MAIT and iNKT cells.

This clonotype was seen only a few times. Its target is not known. From germline, CDR1 is LGHNA and CDR2 YNFKEQ. The CDR3 is 16 amino acids. Trimming took 4 bases from V and 3 from J; bases not matched to a gene: 6. Material for sequencing was naive T cells sorted from blood. The rearrangement links TRBV4-2 to TRBJ1-4; 9 bases fit TRBD1. This clonotype originated in a man aged 18 to 29 in good health. In DNA form, the CDR3 reads TGTGCCAGCAGCCGAACAGGGGGCGCAGCTAATGAAAAACTGTTTTTT. Protein product: CASSRTGGAANEKLFF.